These 10 T cell receptor beta chains originate from one sample sequenced in a study of blood T cell repertoires in COVID-19. TCRdb keeps only in-frame clones here, not all; method: immunoSEQ multiplex PCR. The sample holds some 300,000 clones; roughly nine tenths are singletons and the top ten take 2.5% to 3%. The source material was PBMCs or T cells enriched from blood (not recorded which). These TCRs come from a woman aged 45 to 65 who had been exposed to COVID-19.

The chain has TRBV19 and TRBJ1-1, with D unresolved. Germline CDR1 reads LNHDA; CDR2 reads SQIVND (reference sequence). The CDR3 extends over 15 amino acids. V gave up 4 bases and J gave up 10 bases, with 22 bases separating them. Here the CDR3 reads CASSKGTAGEGSAFF. Written as DNA, the CDR3 is TGTGCCAGTAGTAAAGGTACCGCCGGAGAGGGCTCAGCTTTCTTT.

The J gene is TRBJ1-1, the V gene TRBV28; the match to TRBD1 covers 8 bases. This CDR3 spans 15 amino acids. Losses at the gene ends were 6 bases for V and 4 bases for J; bases not matched to a gene: 10. Germline loops: CDR1 MDHEN, CDR2 SYDVKM. In DNA, the CDR3 is TGTGCCAGCAGCACCCCCGGACAGGGAGGCACTGAAGCTTTCTTT. Its translation is CASSTPGQGGTEAFF. Together with reference TRBV28 and TRBJ1-1, the CDR3 gives the full variable domain: DVKVTQSSRYLVKRTGEKVFLECVQDMDHENMFWYRQDPGLGLRLIYFSYDVKMKEKGDIPEGYSVSREKKERFSLILESASTNQTSMYLCASSTPGQGGTEAFFGQGTRLTVV.

The genes are TRBV28 and TRBJ1-1; D unclear. The CDR3 has 15 amino acids. V lost 6 bases and J 6 bases, leaving 20 bases between the germline ends. Germline CDR1 is MDHEN and CDR2 is SYDVKM. The CDR3, as DNA: TGTGCCAGCAGCCAGAGGTCCCTGAGGATGGCTGAAGCTTTCTTT. Protein: CASSQRSLRMAEAFF.

Written as DNA, the CDR3 is TGTGCCACCAGCAGAAGGGGGACAATCGGGGAGCTGTTTTTT. Protein: CATSRRGTIGELFF. This chain connects TRBV15 to TRBJ2-2, with D perhaps matching TRBD1 (6 bases). Per germline, CDR1 LNHNV and CDR2 YYDKDF (reference sequence). This CDR3 spans 14 amino acids. Between the trimmed V and J ends, which lost 2 bases and 7 bases, there was a span of 11 bases.

The rearrangement uses TRBV19 and TRBJ1-5; 10 bases are shared with TRBD1. The ends lost 3 bases at V and 2 bases at J; junction bases unmatched: 7. Germline lookup yields CDR1 LNHDA and CDR2 SQIVND (reference sequence). The CDR3 contains 17 residues. CDR3 amino acids: CASSIMGTGVGNQPQHF. The CDR3 DNA reads as TGTGCCAGTAGTATTATGGGGACAGGGGTTGGCAATCAGCCCCAGCATTTT.

This sequence joins TRBV12-3 or TRBV12-4 and TRBJ2-7; possible D gene TRBD1, 5 bases. The CDR3 sequence is 13 residues long. V dropped 6 bases and J dropped 5 bases, with 14 bases sitting between them. CDR3 loop: CASSRSQGNEQYF. DNA for the CDR3: TGTGCCAGCAGCCGGTCCCAGGGCAACGAGCAGTACTTC.

This sequence joins TRBV4-1 and TRBJ2-7; possibly TRBD1 for D (6 bases). V lost 5 bases and J 5 bases, leaving 13 bases between the germline ends. Germline CDR1 and CDR2: MGHRA and YSYEKL. This CDR3 contains 13 residues. CDR3 DNA sequence: TGCGCCAGCAGCGAACAGGGCCTGGACGAGCAGTACTTC. Its protein product is CASSEQGLDEQYF.

This clone was found once. The chain links TRBV15 to TRBJ2-2; TRBD1 matches 9 bases. The germline V gene encodes CDR1 LNHNV and CDR2 YYDKDF (reference sequence). CDR3 length: 15 residues. The CDR3 here is CVRNEDRGNTGELFF. DNA of the CDR3: TGTGTGCGGAATGAGGACAGGGGGAACACCGGGGAGCTGTTTTTT. Variable domain in full (rest from reference TRBV15 and TRBJ2-2): DAMVIQNPRYQVTQFGKPVTLSCSQTLNHNVMYWYQQKSSQAPKLLFHYYDKDFNNEADTPDNFQSRRPNTSFCFLDIRSPGLGDTAMYLCVRNEDRGNTGELFFGEGSRLTVL.

CDR3 coding DNA: TGTGCCAGCAGCCCCTCACTCGGGACCCAGTACTTC. Its protein product is CASSPSLGTQYF. V and J are TRBV5-6 and TRBJ2-5; D call uncertain. This CDR3 region has 12 residues. Per germline, CDR1 SGHDT and CDR2 YYEEEE. V was pared by 4 bases and J by 7 bases, with 11 bases between.

This clone was counted a single time. V usage is TRBV21-1 and J usage is TRBJ2-5; no DNA check was done on the table's D call, TRBD2. TRBV21-1 is shown as a pseudogene. This CDR3 region has 16 residues. CDR3 in amino acids: CASRLVGEPAKKTQYF. The CDR3 DNA reads as TGTGCCAGCAGGTTAGTCGGGGAGCCCGCAAAGAAGACCCAGTACTTC.